This passage covers 18 T cell receptor beta chains from one sample sequenced in a study of CD8 T cells in ankylosing spondylitis. General study findings and limits: Characteristic, it appeared, of ankylosing spondylitis blood was a TCR beta motif of eight highly homologous variants.

No antigens are known for them. TCRdb re-derived calls from the 5' RACE reads in MiXCR, one entry per CDR3 protein. The profile shows about 330,000 distinct CDR3 sequences, 6.5% to 10% of them singletons. Sequenced sample: blood, either unsorted or a sorted T cell fraction (not recorded which). These receptors all come from a male donor with ankylosing spondylitis.

This clonotype was seen a few times. V usage is TRBV5-4 and J usage is TRBJ2-5, with 10 nucleotides matching TRBD2. Germline assignment: CDR1 SGHNT and CDR2 YYREEE (reference sequence). The CDR3 covers 15 residues. V lost 0 bases to trimming and J lost 5 bases; unmatched junction nucleotides: 4. The CDR3 loop is CASSLGAGGLETQYF. Here the CDR3 DNA reads TGTGCCAGCAGCTTGGGAGCGGGAGGGCTGGAGACCCAGTACTTC.

This clonotype turned up a few times. The V call is TRBV2, the J call TRBJ2-2; TRBD1 matches at 9 bases. V lost 4 bases, J lost 3 bases, and 3 bases stayed unmatched. Per the germline V gene, CDR1 is SNHLY and CDR2 is FYNNEI. The CDR3 sequence is 15 residues long. The chain's CDR3 is CASSARQGDTGELFF. The CDR3 DNA reads as TGTGCCAGCAGTGCCCGACAGGGGGACACCGGGGAGCTGTTTTTT. The entire variable domain, with the rest obtained from reference TRBV2 and TRBJ2-2, is as follows: EPEVTQTPSHQVTQMGQEVILRCVPISNHLYFYWYRQILGQKVEFLVSFYNNEISEKSEIFDDQFSVERPDGSNFTLKIRSTKLEDSAMYFCASSARQGDTGELFFGEGSRLTVL.

This clonotype was counted between two and nine times. CDR3 in DNA: TGTGCCAGCAGCCCGTTCCTAGGCCTCTACGAGCAGTACTTC. Amino acids: CASSPFLGLYEQYF. V usage is TRBV3-1 and J usage is TRBJ2-7; D remains ambiguous. The ends were cut back, 4 bases at V and 3 bases at J, with 13 bases in the middle. The CDR3 extends over 14 amino acids. Germline values: CDR1 LGHDT, CDR2 YNNKEL (reference sequence).

The V call is TRBV11-2, the J call TRBJ2-7; 14 bases line up with TRBD2. Germline trimming cut 5 bases from V and 8 bases from J; bases unmatched to any gene: 5. Germline V CDR1 and CDR2: SGHAT, FQNNGV. CDR3 length: 14 residues. CDR3 DNA sequence: TGTGCCAGCAGCCGACTAGCGGGAGGGTATCAGCAGTACTTC. It is translated as CASSRLAGGYQQYF.

CDR3 bases: TGTGCCAGCAGCGCCCCTAGGGATACGCAGTATTTT. It yields the protein CASSAPRDTQYF. The V gene is TRBV9, the J gene TRBJ2-3; no reliable D call. The CDR3 contains 12 residues. V was clipped by 3 bases and J by 6 bases, with 8 bases between them. Germline V gene lookup returns CDR1 SGDLS and CDR2 YYNGEE.

The chain recombines TRBV27 with TRBJ2-1, with D maybe TRBD1 (6 bases). Germline assignment: CDR1 MNHEY and CDR2 SMNVEV (reference sequence). CDR3 size: 14 residues. Trimming cost V 7 bases and J 5 bases, with 15 bases left between them. CDR3 region: CASKKAGANNEQFF. CDR3 DNA sequence: TGTGCCAGCAAAAAGGCAGGGGCCAACAATGAGCAGTTCTTC.

This clonotype showed up just a few times. The V call is TRBV10-3, the J call TRBJ2-5; 13 bases are shared with TRBD2. The CDR3 runs to 16 residues. CDR1 is ENHRY and CDR2 is SYGVKD in the germline V gene. V lost 6 bases to trimming and J lost 0 bases; unmatched junction nucleotides: 4. The CDR3 reads CAIRMGLAGNQETQYF. The CDR3, as DNA: TGTGCCATCAGGATGGGACTAGCGGGAAACCAAGAGACCCAGTACTTC.

This clonotype appeared once. J is TRBJ2-6 and V is TRBV7-9; D gene unclear. Trimming cost V 5 bases and J 4 bases, with 12 bases left between them. Looked up from germline, CDR1 is SEHNR and CDR2 is FQNEAQ (reference sequence). The CDR3 sequence is 15 residues long. CDR3 sequence reads: CASSLRVSGANVLTF. As DNA, the CDR3 is TGTGCCAGCAGCCTTCGGGTATCCGGGGCCAACGTCCTGACTTTC.

This clonotype was detected many times. An end of the junction does not agree with germline; a read error may underlie this. V usage is TRBV5-1 and J usage is TRBJ2-1; TRBD1 aligns across 9 bases. Germline V gene data show CDR1 as SGHRS and CDR2 as YFSETQ. The CDR3 extends over 15 amino acids. As DNA, the CDR3 is TGTGCCAGCAGTCCGGGACAGGGCTCCTACAATGAGCAGTTCTTC. Translation gives CASSPGQGSYNEQFF.

This clonotype was counted only a few times. The chain employs TRBV29-1 and TRBJ2-2; tentatively, D is TRBD2 (5 bases). V was shortened by 4 bases and J by 4 bases, with 7 bases between the two germline ends. The V gene's germline CDR1 is SQVTM and CDR2 ANQGSEA. CDR3 length equals 12 residues. CDR3 DNA sequence: TGCAGCGTTGTAGCGAGCACCGGGGAGCTGTTTTTT. This translates into CSVVASTGELFF.

The chain is built from TRBV29-1 and TRBJ2-1; D is perhaps TRBD2 (5 bases). This CDR3 spans 13 amino acids. V was cut by 4 bases and J by 8 bases, with 15 bases left in between. In germline, CDR1 is SQVTM, CDR2 ANQGSEA. This chain's CDR3 is CSVGGQLRDEQFF. The CDR3 DNA reads TGCAGCGTTGGCGGGCAGCTCCGGGATGAGCAGTTCTTC.

This clonotype was observed a handful of times. The V call is TRBV12-3 or TRBV12-4, the J call TRBJ2-7, with TRBD2 matching 8 bases. The CDR3 runs to 14 residues. The trim removed 5 bases at V and 5 bases at J, leaving 8 bases unmatched. Here the CDR3 reads CASSPRRGVDEQYF. The CDR3 DNA is TGTGCCAGCAGTCCGAGGCGGGGGGTGGACGAGCAGTACTTC.

The CDR3 protein is CSARSPLALSTDTQYF. The DNA for the CDR3 is TGCAGTGCTAGATCCCCACTAGCGTTGAGCACAGATACGCAGTATTTT. This chain connects TRBV20-1 to TRBJ2-3, with TRBD2 matching over 7 bases. The CDR3 is 16 amino acids. The germline V gene encodes CDR1 DFQATT and CDR2 SNEGSKA (reference sequence). Unmatched junction bases numbered 8, after V lost 2 bases and J lost 0 bases.

This clonotype was seen many times. The chain joins TRBV11-2 to TRBJ2-7, with 9 bases lining up with TRBD1. CDR3 length: 12 amino acids. The germline gives CDR1 SGHAT, CDR2 FQNNGV. Unmatched junction bases numbered 3, after V lost 8 bases and J lost 4 bases. CDR3 sequence reads: CASRDRVYEQYF. In DNA form, the CDR3 reads TGTGCCAGCCGGGACAGGGTTTACGAGCAGTACTTC.

This clonotype was seen a handful of times. The rearrangement joins TRBV27 to TRBJ2-1, with D tentatively TRBD2 (5 bases). V lost 4 bases and J 4 bases, leaving 14 bases between the germline ends. The CDR3 totals 15 residues. Germline V gene lookup returns CDR1 MNHEY and CDR2 SMNVEV (reference sequence). CDR3 sequence: CASSSTRNPYNEQFF. CDR3 sequence (DNA): TGTGCCAGCAGTTCTACTAGAAACCCGTACAATGAGCAGTTCTTC.

This clonotype was recorded a few times. The rearrangement links TRBV13 to TRBJ2-5, with a weak D call TRBD2 (6 bases). The V end was cut by 1 base, the J end by 5 bases, with 17 bases between. The CDR3 length is 16 residues. The V gene's germline CDR1 is PRHDT and CDR2 FYEKMQ (reference sequence). DNA for the CDR3: TGTGCCAGCAGCTTAGTCGGGAGAGGACCGGAGGAGACCCAGTACTTC. Translated: CASSLVGRGPEETQYF.

For this clonotype: This is likely a read error, given that the CDR3 carries no conserved phenylalanine or tryptophan at its end. The V call is TRBV3-1, the J call TRBJ1-6, with a tentative D call TRBD1 (6 bases). Germline V CDR1 and CDR2: LGHDT, YNNKEL (reference sequence). V lost 4 bases, J lost 9 bases, and 13 bases lay in between. The CDR3 contains 14 residues. CDR3 bases: TGTGCCAGCAGCCCTCTAAGGGGGACTTCACCCCTCCACTTA. Encoded protein: CASSPLRGTSPLHL.

This clonotype has ten or more counts. The chain is built from TRBV7-9 and TRBJ2-1; TRBD2 matches at 11 bases. In germline, CDR1 is SEHNR, CDR2 FQNEAQ (reference sequence). The junction had 9 bases not matched to a gene; V was cut back by 5 bases and J by 6 bases. This CDR3 spans 16 amino acids. Written as DNA, the CDR3 is TGTGCCAGCAGCAAGAGGACTAGCGGGTCCGGCAATGAGCAGTTCTTC. Encoded protein: CASSKRTSGSGNEQFF.